The T cell receptor (beta chain) under discussion was sequenced for a study of cytomegalovirus exposure and HLA in healthy donors. General study results and limits: An ancestry cluster, one associated with Asian ancestry, reportedly showed fewer N-insertions than the approximately 670-donor mean in a later analysis.

This CDR3 region has 14 residues. The junction had 7 bases not matched to a gene; V was cut back by 4 bases and J by 7 bases. Germline assignment: CDR1 LGHNA and CDR2 YSLEER. Vbeta (60) and Jbeta (13) primers were used in the PCR. How the authors handled the data: Unique TCR beta chains totaled some 81 million in a later count, with roughly 11 million of them shared. Data came from immunoSEQ multiplex PCR; TCRdb stores just in-frame clones and leaves some out. V and J calls and clone size are as listed in that table; D and trimming were resolved from the DNA. The sample lists around 120,000 clones, more than 70% occurring once. This clone has only a few counts. As yet, its antigen is unknown.

The chain joins TRBV4-3 to TRBJ2-7; 10 nucleotides align to TRBD2. This sequence was found in a man aged 50 to 60 in good health and CMV-seronegative. Material: PBMCs. CDR3 amino acids: CASSLTSGVVEQYF. DNA of the CDR3: TGCGCCAGCAGCCTAACTAGCGGGGTTGTGGAGCAGTACTTC.